This T cell receptor beta chain was identified in a study of STAT5B mutations in CD4+ large granular lymphocyte leukemia. Study-level points and caveats: Main leukemic clonotypes were patient-specific, but roughly 23% appeared at low frequency elsewhere. TRBV06-family usage was enriched in top patient clones (8/27) versus controls (2/35). Without putative leukemic clones, patient CD4-sorted repertoires remained more clonal than healthy CD4+ repertoires.

This clone has only one observation. Its antigen is not identified. This CDR3 is built from 14 residues. CDR1 and CDR2 (germline): SNHLY, FYNNEI. Trimming cost V 6 bases and J 4 bases; bases outside gene matches: 6. In the authors' workflow: Productive clonotypes were detectable down to 2.59 x 10-5 frequency. TCRdb keeps only in-frame clones here, not all; method: immunoSEQ multiplex PCR. That table furnishes V, J and clone size, whereas the DNA furnished D and trimming. The table records tens of thousands of clones, 74% of them present only once. Source material: CD4+ T cells from blood buffy coats. The V call is TRBV2, the J call TRBJ1-5, with 7 bases identical to TRBD1. The sequence was obtained from a human donor in good health. In DNA, the CDR3 is TGTGCCAGCAGGATCGGGACAGCAAATCAGCCCCAGCATTTT. It specifies CASRIGTANQPQHF. Combining the CDR3 with reference TRBV2 and TRBJ1-5 gives the whole variable domain EPEVTQTPSHQVTQMGQEVILRCVPISNHLYFYWYRQILGQKVEFLVSFYNNEISEKSEIFDDQFSVERPDGSNFTLKIRSTKLEDSAMYFCASRIGTANQPQHFGDGTRLSIL.